The 19 T cell receptor beta chains below all came from one sample that was sequenced in a study of shared clonotypes between healthy human individuals (dated by TCRdb to 2018 to 2020). Libraries were made using the immunoSEQ multiplex PCR assay. The table was pulled from immuneACCESS by TCRdb, which kept in-frame rearrangements only. Such tables lose some clones; where checked, under half of the loss comes from unresolved V genes, and the rest has no known cause. In this sample the table shows a few hundred thousand clones, roughly 79% of which occur a single time. The top ten clonotypes cover more than 10% of the sample. Sequenced material: PBMCs. The receptors stem from a woman aged 40 to 55 in good health. Some clones in this sample may be carry-over from other donors' samples.

The rearrangement uses TRBV28 and TRBJ2-7, with D maybe TRBD1 (5 bases). The CDR3 runs 14 residues. V lost 2 bases, J lost 4 bases, and 12 bases lay in between. Germline CDR1 and CDR2: MDHEN and SYDVKM. CDR3 sequence reads: CASSLGATYYEQYF. CDR3 sequence (DNA): TGTGCCAGCAGTTTAGGGGCGACCTATTACGAGCAGTACTTC. Full variable domain (outside the CDR3, taken from reference TRBV28 and TRBJ2-7): DVKVTQSSRYLVKRTGEKVFLECVQDMDHENMFWYRQDPGLGLRLIYFSYDVKMKEKGDIPEGYSVSREKKERFSLILESASTNQTSMYLCASSLGATYYEQYFGPGTRLTVT.

The J gene is TRBJ2-1, the V gene TRBV10-3, with a possible D match to TRBD2 (6 bases). Germline CDR1 is ENHRY and CDR2 is SYGVKD. CDR3 length: 15 amino acids. Trimming removed 6 bases at V and 5 bases at J, with 17 bases between. CDR3 protein: CAIRQEGLYNNEQFF. DNA of the CDR3: TGTGCCATCAGGCAGGAGGGACTTTATAACAATGAGCAGTTCTTC.

This clone was counted between two and nine times. The rearrangement joins TRBV9 to TRBJ1-1; D is unclear. Per germline, CDR1 SGDLS and CDR2 YYNGEE. Trimming stripped 0 bases from V and 6 bases from J, with 9 bases between. This CDR3 region has 13 residues. As DNA, the CDR3 is TGTGCCAGCAGCGTAGCAGGCATTCCTGAAGCTTTCTTT. Residues: CASSVAGIPEAFF.

The chain couples TRBV6-5 to TRBJ2-1, with D perhaps matching TRBD2 (6 bases). Deletions cut 8 bases from V and 5 bases from J, with 13 bases between. The germline CDR1 and CDR2 sequences are MNHEY and SVGAGI. The CDR3 spans 13 residues. The chain's CDR3 is CASPGVKNNEQFF. The CDR3, as DNA: TGTGCCAGCCCGGGAGTGAAAAACAATGAGCAGTTCTTC.

Comment on this clone: With a much larger clone just one base away, this may be a read error. The gene calls are TRBV2 and TRBJ2-7, with 10 positions matching TRBD1. V trimming: 5 bases; J trimming: 3 bases; junction bases outside the gene matches: 1. Per the germline V gene, CDR1 is SNHLY and CDR2 is FYNNEI. The CDR3 runs to 13 residues. The CDR3 is CASSRDRGYEQYF. The DNA of the CDR3 is TGTGCCAGCAGTCGGGACAGGGGCTACGAGCAGTACTTC.

This chain joins TRBV18 and TRBJ1-3, with D possibly TRBD1 on 6 matching bases. Germline values: CDR1 KGHSH, CDR2 LQKENI. This CDR3 contains 17 residues. V was trimmed by 3 bases and J by 1 base, leaving 16 bases between them. CDR3 loop: CASSPGNRGASGNTIYF. In DNA, the CDR3 is TGTGCCAGCTCACCTGGAAATCGGGGGGCTTCTGGAAACACCATATATTTT.

On this clone itself: This probably arose from a read error, given a far larger clone one base away. The CDR3 region is CSVPATGDIYCGYTF. CDR3 nucleotides: TGCAGCGTCCCTGCAACAGGGGACATCTACTGTGGCTACACCTTC. The chain links TRBV29-1 to TRBJ1-2; 7 bases fit TRBD1. The CDR3 is 15 amino acids. Germline V CDR1 and CDR2: SQVTM, ANQGSEA. Trimming at V came to 6 bases and at J to 7 bases, leaving 17 bases not matched to a gene.

The chain uses TRBV5-1 and TRBJ1-1; D not certain. The CDR3 consists of 13 residues. Germline values: CDR1 SGHRS, CDR2 YFSETQ. Between the trimmed V and J ends, which lost 1 base and 4 bases, there was a span of 8 bases. This chain's CDR3 is CASSLFGSTEAFF. Written as DNA, the CDR3 is TGCGCCAGCAGCTTGTTCGGCAGCACTGAAGCTTTCTTT.

To note about this clone: A read error may be the cause here, since a much bigger clone is one base away. This chain joins TRBV5-4 and TRBJ2-7, with TRBD2 matching 12 bases. CDR1 SGHNT and CDR2 YYREEE come from the germline V gene (reference sequence). Losses at the gene ends were 4 bases for V and 3 bases for J; bases not matched to a gene: 5. The CDR3 has 15 residues. The DNA of the CDR3 is TGTGCCAGCAGCCCCCGGACTAGCGGGAACTACGAGCAGTACTTC. Amino acid sequence: CASSPRTSGNYEQYF.

The chain recombines TRBV6-9 with TRBJ2-7; D possibly matches TRBD1 or TRBD2 (6 bases each). Germline loops: CDR1 MNHGY, CDR2 SVAAGI. The CDR3 extends over 14 amino acids. V shed 4 bases and J shed 6 bases, with 16 bases lying between them. The CDR3 coding sequence is TGTGCCAGCAGTTCTTGGACAGCCGGGGGCGAGCAGTACTTC. Protein product: CASSSWTAGGEQYF.

V usage is TRBV29-1 and J usage is TRBJ2-2; 7 bases are a match to TRBD2. V trimming: 7 bases; J trimming: 7 bases; junction bases outside the gene matches: 6. This CDR3 is built from 12 residues. Germline-derived CDR1 and CDR2 are SQVTM and ANQGSEA. CDR3 sequence: CSGGEGGGELFF. In DNA form, the CDR3 reads TGCAGCGGAGGGGAGGGAGGCGGGGAGCTGTTTTTT.

The chain is built from TRBV9 and TRBJ2-3, with 8 nucleotides matching TRBD2. Looked up from germline, CDR1 is SGDLS and CDR2 is YYNGEE. CDR3 length: 15 residues. V lost 3 bases, J lost 3 bases, and 6 bases stayed unmatched. The CDR3 protein is CASSAGSGSTDTQYF. CDR3 DNA: TGTGCCAGCAGCGCCGGCAGCGGGAGTACAGATACGCAGTATTTT.

The chain combines TRBV5-1 with TRBJ2-5, with 11 bases fitting TRBD2. With V trimmed by 4 bases and J by 4 bases, 6 bases remained unmatched. The CDR3 runs 15 residues. Germline assignment: CDR1 SGHRS and CDR2 YFSETQ. In DNA, the CDR3 is TGCGCCAGCAGCCCCTCGACTAGCGGGGCAGAGACCCAGTACTTC. Protein product: CASSPSTSGAETQYF.

The gene calls are TRBV18 and TRBJ2-1; D is ambiguous. V was cut by 3 bases and J by 7 bases, with 13 bases left in between. Germline values: CDR1 KGHSH, CDR2 LQKENI. CDR3 length: 14 amino acids. CDR3 in amino acids: CASSPRGGVNEQFF. The CDR3 DNA sequence: TGTGCCAGCTCACCGCGTGGCGGTGTTAATGAGCAGTTCTTC.

This chain links TRBV11-2 with TRBJ2-2; unclear D gene. The CDR3 totals 12 residues. Germline V gene sequence: CDR1 SGHAT, CDR2 FQNNGV. V was shortened by 0 bases and J by 6 bases, with 2 bases between the two germline ends. The CDR3 region has the DNA TGTGCCAGCAGCTTAGAAGCCGGGGAGCTGTTTTTT. Translating it yields CASSLEAGELFF.

Points on this clone: This may be a read error, as it is one base from a much larger clone. The chain couples TRBV30 to TRBJ2-5; D remains unclear. Between the trimmed V and J ends, which lost 2 bases and 2 bases, there was a span of 9 bases. This CDR3 comprises 13 residues. CDR1 is GTSNPN and CDR2 is SVGIG in the germline V gene (reference sequence). CDR3 protein: CAWSKAEQETQYF. The CDR3 DNA reads TGTGCCTGGAGTAAGGCAGAACAAGAGACCCAGTACTTC.

The V and J genes are TRBV9 and TRBJ2-3; 8 nucleotides line up with TRBD2. V trimming: 0 bases; J trimming: 1 base; junction bases outside the gene matches: 4. The CDR3 extends over 16 amino acids. Germline CDR1 reads SGDLS; CDR2 reads YYNGEE. The CDR3 sequence: CASSVAAGGRTDTQYF. CDR3 bases: TGTGCCAGCAGCGTAGCCGCGGGAGGCCGCACAGATACGCAGTATTTT.

This chain links TRBV5-1 with TRBJ2-5; D unclear. This CDR3 spans 14 amino acids. Trimming pared 4 bases from V and 4 bases from J, leaving 14 bases between. Germline CDR1 SGHRS, CDR2 YFSETQ. The CDR3 nucleotides read TGCGCCAGCAGCGCACCTACACGCGGAGAGACCCAGTACTTC. Its protein is CASSAPTRGETQYF. The complete variable domain, with remaining parts taken from reference TRBV5-1 and TRBJ2-5, reads KAGVTQTPRYLIKTRGQQVTLSCSPISGHRSVSWYQQTPGQGLQFLFEYFSETQRNKGNFPGRFSGRQFSNSRSEMNVSTLELGDSALYLCASSAPTRGETQYFGPGTRLLVL.

This clone has a handful of counts. The rearrangement uses TRBV7-2 and TRBJ2-1; D perhaps matches TRBD2 (6 bases). The CDR3 has 17 residues. The germline V and J ends were trimmed by 4 bases and 6 bases, with 22 bases remaining between them. Looked up from germline, CDR1 is SGHTA and CDR2 is FQGNSA. For the CDR3, the DNA is TGTGCCAGCAGCTCCCTGTCAGGACTACTCGATACCAATGAGCAGTTCTTC. Protein sequence: CASSSLSGLLDTNEQFF. Using reference TRBV7-2 and TRBJ2-1 for the parts outside the CDR3, the full variable domain is GAGVSQSPSNKVTEKGKDVELRCDPISGHTALYWYRQSLGQGLEFLIYFQGNSAPDKSGLPSDRFSAERTGGSVSTLTIQRTQQEDSAVYLCASSSLSGLLDTNEQFFGPGTRLTVL.